The clone carrying this TCR delta chain was detected many times. TCRdb's protein, taken from a much larger clone, differs from this DNA's translation at residue 3, likely owing to a read error; the protein displayed comes from the DNA. Vgamma9/Vdelta2+ and Vdelta2-negative gammadelta T cells were flow-sorted from PBMC for bulk sequencing. The CDR3 spans 19 residues. Germline-derived CDR1 and CDR2 are GEAIGNYY and EKD. TCRdb reran clone calling via CATT on the multiplex PCR reads. In the table there are 40,000 to 55,000 delta-chain clones, roughly 1.9% of which are singletons. The sample originates from a study of γδ T cells in repeated Plasmodium falciparum infection. Study-wide context: Donors were malaria-exposed Malian children or age- and gender-matched Australian children. Samples were taken at baseline, before some infections, and 21 days after each.

The sample consisted of gamma-delta T cells from blood. The TCR comes from a pool of human donors (malaria-infected and uninfected, not separated). The V call is TRDV2, the J call TRDJ3; possible D gene TRDD3, 6 bases. The J gene, missing from TCRdb, was assigned here through DNA to germline matching. The CDR3 DNA reads TGTGCCCGTGACACCGTTGGGGATCTAGGCTCCTGGGACACCCGACAGATGTTTTTC. Amino acid sequence: CARDTVGDLGSWDTRQMFF.